Below are 6 T cell receptor beta chains sequenced from a single sample in a study of blood T cells in healthy people across ages. Primed by a sample-barcoded 5' primer and a J-beta primer mix, a second PCR proceeded for roughly 6 to 12 cycles. One entry per CDR3 protein, called by TCRdb with MiXCR from the 5' RACE reads. The table records about 1.8 million distinct CDR3 sequences, just under 50% of them present only once. The specimen sequenced was blood. These receptors were obtained from a woman aged 40 to 50 in good health.

On this clonotype itself: Germline is not matched at one junction end, which may reflect a read error. V usage is TRBV6-5 and J usage is TRBJ2-2; D tentatively reads TRBD1 or TRBD2 (6 bases each). Germline assignment: CDR1 MNHEY and CDR2 SVGAGI. This CDR3 has 15 amino acids. CDR3 coding DNA: TGTGCCAGCAGTTACGGGGGCAAGAACACCGGGGGGCTGTTTTTT. It codes for CASSYGGKNTGGLFF.

V usage is TRBV4-3 and J usage is TRBJ2-5; perhaps TRBD2 as D (6 bases). V lost 1 base and J 5 bases, leaving 17 bases between the germline ends. Germline values: CDR1 LGHNA, CDR2 YSLEER. This CDR3 spans 16 amino acids. The CDR3 bases are TGCGCCAGCAGCCAAGGCTCCCCAGAGGGGAGGGAGACCCAGTACTTC. This gives the protein CASSQGSPEGRETQYF.

The table lists this clonotype with a few counts. This chain links TRBV5-1 with TRBJ2-5; TRBD1 agrees at 8 bases. The J call is uncertain, as TRBJ2-7 better fits the DNA end. Germline CDR1 and CDR2: SGHRS and YFSETQ. CDR3 length: 15 amino acids. The CDR3: CASSLQGQATYEQYF. Here the CDR3 DNA reads TGCGCCAGCAGCCTCCAGGGACAGGCGACCTACGAGCAGTACTTC.

This clonotype turned up a few times. This chain uses TRBV3-1 with TRBJ2-5; 10 bases align to TRBD1. The V and J ends lost 2 bases and 0 bases, in that order; junction bases with no gene match: 12. The germline CDR1 and CDR2 sequences are LGHDT and YNNKEL (reference sequence). The CDR3 spans 19 residues. The CDR3 loop reads CASSQLRTGTGAHQETQYF. CDR3 nucleotides: TGTGCCAGCAGCCAACTCCGGACTGGGACAGGGGCGCACCAAGAGACCCAGTACTTC.

CDR3 residues: CARGPAPGSGNTIYF. The CDR3 DNA reads as TGTGCCAGAGGCCCGGCACCAGGGTCAGGAAACACCATATATTTT. The chain has TRBV2 and TRBJ1-3; maybe TRBD1 (5 bases). V was clipped by 9 bases and J by 4 bases, with 19 bases between them. The CDR3 is 15 amino acids. Per germline, CDR1 SNHLY and CDR2 FYNNEI.

This chain links TRBV11-2 with TRBJ2-1; no clear D. Germline CDR1 SGHAT, CDR2 FQNNGV. The CDR3 contains 15 residues. The germline V and J ends were trimmed by 0 bases and 7 bases, with 13 bases remaining between them. CDR3 bases: TGTGCCAGCAGCTTAGATTTCCGGCTCGAGAATGAGCAGTTCTTC. It specifies CASSLDFRLENEQFF. Full variable domain (outside the CDR3, taken from reference TRBV11-2 and TRBJ2-1): EAGVAQSPRYKIIEKRQSVAFWCNPISGHATLYWYQQILGQGPKLLIQFQNNGVVDDSQLPKDRFSAERLKGVDSTLKIQPAKLEDSAVYLCASSLDFRLENEQFFGPGTRLTVL.